A single sample is the source of the 8 T cell receptor beta chains below, sequenced in a study of shared clonotypes between healthy human individuals. Measured with immunoSEQ multiplex PCR; TCRdb has only the in-frame clones, and not every one. The data show over a million clones, over 95% seen once. What was sequenced was naive CD4+ T cells sorted from blood. Subset described: CD45RA+ positively selected. These receptors all come from a man in his thirties or forties in good health.

The chain combines TRBV6-5 with TRBJ2-5, with D uncertain. Trimming shortened V by 6 bases and J by 1 base, and 12 bases separated the two germline ends. This CDR3 region has 14 residues. Germline assignment: CDR1 MNHEY and CDR2 SVGAGI. As DNA, the CDR3 is TGTGCCAGCAGCCCCCACGCGAGCCAAGAGACCCAGTACTTC. As protein: CASSPHASQETQYF.

The genes are TRBV9 and TRBJ2-6; 13 bases agree with TRBD2. CDR3 size: 18 residues. Germline V gene data show CDR1 as SGDLS and CDR2 as YYNGEE. V shed 3 bases, J shed 0 bases, and the junction held 3 bases outside the gene matches. The CDR3 is CASSARLAGGSGANVLTF. The CDR3 DNA is TGTGCCAGCAGCGCCCGACTAGCGGGGGGCTCTGGGGCCAACGTCCTGACTTTC. Using reference TRBV9 and TRBJ2-6 for the parts outside the CDR3, the full variable domain is DSGVTQTPKHLITATGQRVTLRCSPRSGDLSVYWYQQSLDQGLQFLIQYYNGEERAKGNILERFSAQQFPDLHSELNLSSLELGDSALYFCASSARLAGGSGANVLTFGAGSRLTVL.

The CDR3 DNA sequence: TGCGCCAGCAGCCAAGGGTACAGGGGGTCCTACGAGCAGTACTTC. Its translation: CASSQGYRGSYEQYF. The chain combines TRBV4-1 with TRBJ2-7, with 8 bases that match TRBD1. Germline CDR1 reads MGHRA; CDR2 reads YSYEKL. Unmatched junction bases numbered 3, after V lost 1 base and J lost 1 base. There are 15 residues in the CDR3.

The rearrangement joins TRBV28 to TRBJ1-4; maybe TRBD1 (6 bases). Germline V gives CDR1 MDHEN, CDR2 SYDVKM. V was cut by 4 bases and J by 7 bases, with 25 bases left in between. The CDR3 consists of 18 residues. The CDR3 DNA sequence: TGTGCCAGCAGTTCAGGAGGGGTTACAGGGAAATTTGGTGAAAAACTGTTTTTT. Translating it yields CASSSGGVTGKFGEKLFF.

The chain joins TRBV7-8 to TRBJ2-7, with D possibly being TRBD2 (6 bases). Germline-derived CDR1 and CDR2 are SGHVS and FQNEAQ. The V end lost 1 base, the J end lost 4 bases, and 17 bases lay between the germline ends. The CDR3 loop spans 16 amino acids. CDR3 in amino acids: CASSLVAGPSNYEQYF. The CDR3, as DNA: TGTGCCAGCAGCTTAGTGGCGGGACCCAGCAATTACGAGCAGTACTTC.

The rearrangement joins TRBV5-8 to TRBJ1-5; D gene ambiguous. The V gene's germline CDR1 is SGHTS and CDR2 YDEGEE. CDR3 length: 13 residues. V lost 3 bases to trimming and J lost 3 bases, with 7 bases between them. The DNA of the CDR3 is TGTGCCAGCAGCTGGGCAGTCAATCAGCCCCAGCATTTT. Amino acid sequence: CASSWAVNQPQHF.

The V gene is TRBV6-1, the J gene TRBJ1-1; D ambiguous. The germline gives CDR1 MNHNS, CDR2 SASEGT. This CDR3 has 14 residues. Trimming stripped 7 bases from V and 2 bases from J, with 14 bases between. The CDR3 nucleotides are TGTGCCAGCACCCTTGCCGGGTTAAACACTGAAGCTTTCTTT. It is translated as CASTLAGLNTEAFF.

This clone was seen just once. This chain links TRBV5-4 with TRBJ2-1; D is ambiguous. Per germline, CDR1 SGHNT and CDR2 YYREEE (reference sequence). V dropped 5 bases and J dropped 4 bases, with 13 bases sitting between them. The CDR3 is 14 residues long. In DNA, the CDR3 is TGTGCCAGCAGTATCGCGGCCAGGTACAATGAGCAGTTCTTC. Its protein is CASSIAARYNEQFF.